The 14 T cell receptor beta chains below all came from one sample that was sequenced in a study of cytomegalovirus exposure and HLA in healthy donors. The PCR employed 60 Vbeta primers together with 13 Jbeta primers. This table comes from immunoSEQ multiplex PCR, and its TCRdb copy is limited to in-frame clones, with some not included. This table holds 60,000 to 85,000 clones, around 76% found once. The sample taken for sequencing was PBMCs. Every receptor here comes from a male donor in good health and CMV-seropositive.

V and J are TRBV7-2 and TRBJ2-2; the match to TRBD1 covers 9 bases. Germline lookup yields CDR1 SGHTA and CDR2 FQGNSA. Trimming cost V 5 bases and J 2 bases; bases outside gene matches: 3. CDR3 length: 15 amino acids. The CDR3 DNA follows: TGTGCCAGCAGCCGGACAGGGGTTAACACCGGGGAGCTGTTTTTT. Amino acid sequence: CASSRTGVNTGELFF.

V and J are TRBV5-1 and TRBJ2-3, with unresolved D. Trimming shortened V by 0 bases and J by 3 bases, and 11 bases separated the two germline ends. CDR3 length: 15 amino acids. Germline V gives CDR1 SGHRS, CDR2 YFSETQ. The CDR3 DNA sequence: TGCGCCAGCAGCTTGGAGGCGGCAAAGACAGATACGCAGTATTTT. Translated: CASSLEAAKTDTQYF.

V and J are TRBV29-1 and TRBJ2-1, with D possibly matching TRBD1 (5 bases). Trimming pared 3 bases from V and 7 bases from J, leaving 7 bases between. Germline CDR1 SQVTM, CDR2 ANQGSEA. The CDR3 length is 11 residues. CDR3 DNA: TGCAGCGTTGACAGGGCAAATGAGCAGTTCTTC. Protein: CSVDRANEQFF.

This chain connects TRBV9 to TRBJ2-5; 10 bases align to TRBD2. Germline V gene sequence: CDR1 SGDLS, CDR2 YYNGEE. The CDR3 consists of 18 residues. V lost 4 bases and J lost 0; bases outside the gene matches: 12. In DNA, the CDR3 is TGTGCCAGCAGCCAGACCTGGAGGACTAGCGGAAACCAAGAGACCCAGTACTTC. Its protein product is CASSQTWRTSGNQETQYF.

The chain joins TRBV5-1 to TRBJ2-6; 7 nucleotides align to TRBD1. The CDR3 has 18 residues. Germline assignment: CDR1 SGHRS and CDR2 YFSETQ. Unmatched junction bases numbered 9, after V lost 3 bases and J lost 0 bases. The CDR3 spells CASSSLQTGISGANVLTF. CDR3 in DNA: TGCGCCAGCAGCTCCCTACAGACAGGGATCTCTGGGGCCAACGTCCTGACTTTC.

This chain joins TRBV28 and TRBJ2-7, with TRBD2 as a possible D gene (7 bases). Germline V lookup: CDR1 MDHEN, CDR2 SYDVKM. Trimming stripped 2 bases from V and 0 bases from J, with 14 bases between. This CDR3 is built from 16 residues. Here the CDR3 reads CASSLLGGLSSYEQYF. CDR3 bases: TGTGCCAGCAGTTTACTCGGGGGGCTGAGCTCCTACGAGCAGTACTTC.

The CDR3: CASSLSGGTQYF. The CDR3 DNA reads TGTGCCAGCAGCTTATCAGGAGGGACCCAGTACTTC. This chain uses TRBV7-9 with TRBJ2-5, with D maybe TRBD2 (5 bases). Germline V gives CDR1 SEHNR, CDR2 FQNEAQ (reference sequence). The CDR3 is made up of 12 amino acids. With 2 bases removed from V and 7 bases from J, the gap between germline ends came to 8 bases.

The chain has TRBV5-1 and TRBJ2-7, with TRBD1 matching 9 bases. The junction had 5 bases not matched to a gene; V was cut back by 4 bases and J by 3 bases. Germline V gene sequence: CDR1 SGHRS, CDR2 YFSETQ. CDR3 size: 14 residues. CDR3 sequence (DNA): TGCGCCAGCAGCCTTGAGACAGGGGGCTACGAGCAGTACTTC. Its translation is CASSLETGGYEQYF.

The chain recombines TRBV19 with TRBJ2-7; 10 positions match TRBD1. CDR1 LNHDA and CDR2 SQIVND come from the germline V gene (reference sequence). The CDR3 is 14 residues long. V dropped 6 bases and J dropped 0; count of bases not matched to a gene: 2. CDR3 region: CASRRTGGSYEQYF. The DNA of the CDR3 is TGTGCCAGTAGACGGACAGGGGGCTCCTACGAGCAGTACTTC.

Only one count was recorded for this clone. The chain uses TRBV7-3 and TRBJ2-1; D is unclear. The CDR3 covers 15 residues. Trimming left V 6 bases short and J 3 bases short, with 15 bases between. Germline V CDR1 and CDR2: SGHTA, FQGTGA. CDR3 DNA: TGTGCCAGCAGTCCTACGGCACGACTCTACAATGAGCAGTTCTTC. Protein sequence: CASSPTARLYNEQFF.

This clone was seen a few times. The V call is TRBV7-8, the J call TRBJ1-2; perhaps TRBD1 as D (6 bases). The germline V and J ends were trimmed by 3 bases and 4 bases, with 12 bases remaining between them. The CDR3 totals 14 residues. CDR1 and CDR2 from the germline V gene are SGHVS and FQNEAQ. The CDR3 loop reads CASSFMGAVYGYTF. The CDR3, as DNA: TGTGCCAGCAGCTTTATGGGGGCAGTCTATGGCTACACCTTC.

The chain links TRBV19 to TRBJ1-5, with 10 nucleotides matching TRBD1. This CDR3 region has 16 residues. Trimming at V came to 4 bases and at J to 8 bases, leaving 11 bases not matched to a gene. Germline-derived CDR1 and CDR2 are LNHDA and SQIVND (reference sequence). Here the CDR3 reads CASSTRTGGEGKPQHF. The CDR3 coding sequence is TGTGCCAGTAGTACCCGGACAGGGGGGGAGGGGAAGCCCCAGCATTTT.

For the CDR3, the DNA is TGCGCCAGCAGCTTGGACAGGGGAAACGAGCAGTACTTC. This codes for CASSLDRGNEQYF. The J gene is TRBJ2-7, the V gene TRBV5-1; the match to TRBD1 covers 7 bases. After removal of 0 bases from V and 5 bases from J, the junction contained 2 bases not matched to a gene. Germline V CDR1 and CDR2: SGHRS, YFSETQ. The CDR3 is made up of 13 amino acids.

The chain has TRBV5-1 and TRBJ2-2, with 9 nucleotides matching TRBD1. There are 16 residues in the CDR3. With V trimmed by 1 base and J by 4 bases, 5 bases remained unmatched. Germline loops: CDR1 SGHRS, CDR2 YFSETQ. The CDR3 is CASSLWDREVTGELFF. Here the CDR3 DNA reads TGCGCCAGCAGCTTGTGGGACAGGGAGGTCACCGGGGAGCTGTTTTTT.